The 18 T cell receptor beta chains below come from one sample, sequenced in a study of T-cell reconstitution after alpha-beta-depleted transplantation in children. Preparing the TCRbeta library involved the use of unique molecular identifiers. Each CDR3 protein is one row after TCRdb ran MiXCR on the PCR reads. The sample shows 450,000 to 550,000 distinct CDR3 sequences, around 10% of them seen only once. The sequenced sample was PBMCs, mostly from graft donor cells, obtained 180 days after TCRalphabeta/CD19-depleted stem cell transplant. These receptors all come from a female patient aged 2-9 years who had a stem cell transplant for aplastic anemia, so the T cells may come from the graft donor.

At least ten counts were recorded for this clonotype. The chain combines TRBV7-9 with TRBJ2-1, with 14 bases lining up with TRBD2. The CDR3 loop spans 15 amino acids. Germline V CDR1 and CDR2: SEHNR, FQNEAQ (reference sequence). J lost 8 bases, V lost 5 bases, and 5 bases had no gene match. The CDR3 protein is CASSPGTSGRHEQFF. The CDR3, as DNA: TGTGCCAGCAGCCCAGGGACTAGCGGGAGACATGAGCAGTTCTTC.

The rearrangement uses TRBV11-1 and TRBJ2-3; 7 nucleotides agree with TRBD1. The V and J ends lost 5 bases and 0 bases, in that order; junction bases with no gene match: 8. CDR1 is SGHAT, CDR2 FQDESV, per germline (reference sequence). This CDR3 comprises 16 residues. Here the CDR3 reads CASSRSTGSSTDTQYF. CDR3 DNA: TGTGCCAGCAGCCGGTCGACAGGGTCTAGCACAGATACGCAGTATTTT.

The chain joins TRBV20-1 to TRBJ2-2; possible D gene TRBD1, 6 bases. The CDR3 sequence is 15 residues long. V was trimmed by 4 bases and J by 1 base, leaving 13 bases between them. Germline CDR1 DFQATT, CDR2 SNEGSKA (reference sequence). This chain's CDR3 is CSATYGQLNTGELFF. CDR3 DNA sequence: TGCAGTGCTACTTATGGACAGTTGAACACCGGGGAGCTGTTTTTT.

The chain has TRBV6-1 and TRBJ2-1; 14 bases align to TRBD2. Germline CDR1 is MNHNS and CDR2 is SASEGT. With 5 bases clipped from V and 7 bases from J, the junction kept 10 bases outside the gene matches. The CDR3 has 17 residues. The CDR3 loop reads CASSNPGLAGAWNEQFF. The CDR3 bases are TGTGCCAGCAGTAATCCGGGACTAGCGGGAGCCTGGAATGAGCAGTTCTTC.

A few counts support this clonotype. V usage is TRBV12-3 or TRBV12-4 and J usage is TRBJ2-1; tentative D call: TRBD1 (6 bases). This CDR3 has 16 amino acids. The ends were cut back, 4 bases at V and 5 bases at J, with 18 bases in the middle. In nucleotides, the CDR3 is TGTGCCAGCAGTTCTACAGGGCTAGAGAAGAACAATGAGCAGTTCTTC. Protein product: CASSSTGLEKNNEQFF.

This chain links TRBV12-3 or TRBV12-4 with TRBJ2-7; D might be TRBD1 (6 bases). The V and J ends lost 3 bases and 3 bases respectively, with 12 bases between them. CDR3 length equals 14 residues. The DNA for the CDR3 is TGTGCCAGCAGTTTTTTCCTGGACAGCTACGAGCAGTACGTC. Protein sequence: CASSFFLDSYEQYV.

The chain links TRBV9 to TRBJ2-1; TRBD2 is a possible D gene (6 bases). The V gene lost 0 bases and the J gene lost 2 bases, with 12 bases spanning the gap. CDR3 length equals 16 residues. The germline V gene encodes CDR1 SGDLS and CDR2 YYNGEE. The CDR3 DNA is TGTGCCAGCAGCGTAGAGGGAGGTTCGACCTACAATGAGCAGTTCTTC. Its protein is CASSVEGGSTYNEQFF.

The chain uses TRBV12-3 or TRBV12-4 and TRBJ2-1, with D perhaps given as TRBD1 or TRBD2 (5 bases each). Trimming cost V 8 bases and J 2 bases, with 13 bases left between them. The CDR3 is made up of 14 amino acids. The CDR3 DNA follows: TGTGCCAGCCAGGGTTACGGGGCCTACAATGAGCAGTTCTTC. Its translation is CASQGYGAYNEQFF.

This sequence joins TRBV29-1 and TRBJ2-5, with D possibly TRBD1 on 6 matching bases. Germline V gene data show CDR1 as SQVTM and CDR2 as ANQGSEA. Trimming left V 8 bases short and J 2 bases short, with 12 bases between. CDR3 length: 12 amino acids. DNA for the CDR3: TGCAGCCCCCGGACAGCTCAAGAGACCCAGTACTTC. It specifies CSPRTAQETQYF.

This chain links TRBV6-5 with TRBJ1-5; D gene ambiguous. The CDR3 loop spans 16 amino acids. V dropped 2 bases and J dropped 2 bases, with 13 bases sitting between them. The germline gives CDR1 MNHEY, CDR2 SVGAGI. The CDR3 coding sequence is TGTGCCAGCAGTTACGGGATGGGAGGGCGCAATCAGCCCCAGCATTTT. Its translation: CASSYGMGGRNQPQHF.

This clonotype has just a few counts. The CDR3 region has the DNA TGTGCCAGCAGTTACTTCGGGGAAGTGGACACTGAAGCTTTCTTT. It yields the protein CASSYFGEVDTEAFF. The rearrangement uses TRBV6-2 or TRBV6-3 and TRBJ1-1; D is unclear. Trimming removed 1 base at V and 3 bases at J, with 12 bases between. The CDR3 sequence is 15 residues long. Germline V gene sequence: CDR1 MNHEY, CDR2 SVGEGT.

The chain combines TRBV7-2 with TRBJ2-3; perhaps D is TRBD1 or TRBD2 (5 bases each). Germline assignment: CDR1 SGHTA and CDR2 FQGNSA. Trimming cost V 3 bases and J 5 bases, with 18 bases left between them. The CDR3 consists of 16 residues. The CDR3 DNA reads as TGTGCCAGCAGCTTCACCGGGACCCTCTCAGGAGATACGCAGTATTTT. As protein: CASSFTGTLSGDTQYF. Drawing the rest from reference TRBV7-2 and TRBJ2-3, the complete variable domain is GAGVSQSPSNKVTEKGKDVELRCDPISGHTALYWYRQSLGQGLEFLIYFQGNSAPDKSGLPSDRFSAERTGGSVSTLTIQRTQQEDSAVYLCASSFTGTLSGDTQYFGPGTRLTVL.

V gene TRBV24-1 combines with J gene TRBJ2-5; 7 nucleotides align to TRBD1. The germline gives CDR1 KGHDR, CDR2 SFDVKD. J was trimmed by 5 bases and V by 0 bases; bases with no gene match: 2. The CDR3 covers 14 residues. DNA of the CDR3: TGTGCCACCAGTGATTTGGGCAGGGGGGAGACCCAGTACTTC. Protein: CATSDLGRGETQYF.

V and J are TRBV6-5 and TRBJ1-1; 7 bases map to TRBD1. The CDR3 is 15 residues long. The V and J ends lost 4 bases and 1 base, in that order; junction bases with no gene match: 6. The germline V gene encodes CDR1 MNHEY and CDR2 SVGAGI. This CDR3 is CASSSTQGGNTEAFF. CDR3 bases: TGTGCCAGCAGTTCCACGCAGGGGGGGAACACTGAAGCTTTCTTT.

V is TRBV10-3 and J is TRBJ2-7, with D perhaps TRBD1 (6 bases). Trimming cost V 8 bases and J 4 bases, with 9 bases left between them. CDR1 ENHRY and CDR2 SYGVKD come from the germline V gene. CDR3 length: 11 amino acids. In DNA, the CDR3 is TGTGCCATCGGGGACACATACGAGCAGTACTTC. It translates to CAIGDTYEQYF.

Ten or more counts support this clonotype. The rearrangement joins TRBV5-1 to TRBJ2-3, with D uncertain. From germline, CDR1 is SGHRS and CDR2 YFSETQ. V was trimmed by 2 bases and J by 0 bases, leaving 13 bases between them. The CDR3 is made up of 16 amino acids. CDR3 bases: TGCGCCAGCAGCTTCAGGTTGGAACGAAGCACAGATACGCAGTATTTT. Translating gives CASSFRLERSTDTQYF.

The chain links TRBV12-3 or TRBV12-4 to TRBJ2-5; D tentatively fits TRBD1 or TRBD2 (5 bases each). The ends were cut back, 3 bases at V and 0 bases at J, with 14 bases in the middle. The CDR3 totals 16 residues. The CDR3 reads CASSFFGAVYQETQYF. In DNA, the CDR3 is TGTGCCAGCAGTTTTTTCGGGGCCGTGTACCAAGAGACCCAGTACTTC.

This clonotype was seen a handful of times. The V gene is TRBV9, the J gene TRBJ2-1, with 8 nucleotides matching TRBD2. V lost 3 bases to trimming and J lost 9 bases; unmatched junction nucleotides: 20. CDR3 length: 18 residues. Germline V gene sequence: CDR1 SGDLS, CDR2 YYNGEE. The CDR3 DNA reads TGTGCCAGCAGCGCTAGAGGTCCAGGAAGCGGGAGTACCGGTGAGCAGTTCTTC. Translated: CASSARGPGSGSTGEQFF. Complete variable domain (other parts from reference TRBV9 and TRBJ2-1): DSGVTQTPKHLITATGQRVTLRCSPRSGDLSVYWYQQSLDQGLQFLIQYYNGEERAKGNILERFSAQQFPDLHSELNLSSLELGDSALYFCASSARGPGSGSTGEQFFGPGTRLTVL.